Each of the 19 T cell receptor beta chains below was sequenced from the same sample in a study of blood T cell repertoires in COVID-19. Repertoires were generated with immunoSEQ multiplex PCR, while TCRdb's copy carries only in-frame clones and drops some. The table includes 370,000 or so clones, 80% to 90% detected once. Material for sequencing was PBMCs or T cells enriched from blood (not recorded which). All receptors derive from a young man who had recovered from COVID-19.

The J gene is TRBJ1-1, the V gene TRBV6-2 or TRBV6-3; D unresolved. Trimming took 3 bases from V and 0 from J, leaving 17 bases between them. The CDR3 loop spans 17 amino acids. Germline CDR1 reads MNHEY; CDR2 reads SVGEGT. The CDR3 nucleotides read TGTGCCAGCAGTTATCTTAGACGGGTTCGGATGAACACTGAAGCTTTCTTT. Its protein is CASSYLRRVRMNTEAFF.

The chain recombines TRBV6-5 with TRBJ1-3, with 9 bases identical to TRBD1. V shed 0 bases, J shed 2 bases, and the junction held 2 bases outside the gene matches. The germline gives CDR1 MNHEY, CDR2 SVGAGI. This CDR3 contains 16 residues. The CDR3 DNA sequence: TGTGCCAGCAGTTACTCGGGACAGGGCACTGGAAACACCATATATTTT. It specifies CASSYSGQGTGNTIYF.

This rearrangement joins TRBV5-6 to TRBJ1-2, with D tentatively TRBD1 (5 bases). Trimming cost V 4 bases and J 3 bases, with 16 bases left between them. The CDR3 extends over 15 amino acids. Per germline, CDR1 SGHDT and CDR2 YYEEEE. For the CDR3, the DNA is TGTGCCAGCAGCCCGGGAGGGGTTGTGCACTATGGCTACACCTTC. This gives the protein CASSPGGVVHYGYTF.

The V gene is TRBV3-1 (or the pseudogene TRBV3-2), the J gene TRBJ1-2; no reliable D call. V lost 2 bases and J 3 bases, leaving 16 bases between the germline ends. Germline-derived CDR1 and CDR2 are LGHDT and YNNKEL (reference sequence). The CDR3 is made up of 16 amino acids. This CDR3 reads CASSQPLWRGDYGYTF. CDR3 in DNA: TGTGCCAGCAGCCAACCTCTCTGGCGGGGAGACTATGGCTACACCTTC.

This sequence joins TRBV7-9 and TRBJ1-2; D unclear. The CDR3 has 13 amino acids. CDR1 and CDR2 (germline): SEHNR, FQNEAQ (reference sequence). V lost 5 bases, J lost 8 bases, and 15 bases lay in between. The CDR3 region is CASSPALPAGYTF. The CDR3, as DNA: TGTGCCAGCAGCCCCGCGCTCCCTGCGGGCTACACCTTC.

This chain joins TRBV19 and TRBJ2-7; D perhaps matches TRBD1 (7 bases). The V gene lost 3 bases and the J gene lost 5 bases, with 14 bases spanning the gap. The CDR3 totals 14 residues. Germline V gene lookup returns CDR1 LNHDA and CDR2 SQIVND (reference sequence). CDR3 sequence (DNA): TGTGCCAGTAGTATTGGGGGGACAGTTCACGAGCAGTACTTC. This sequence encodes CASSIGGTVHEQYF.

This clone was picked up one time. CDR3 coding DNA: TGCGCCAGCAGCTTGGCCGGTGGGTCAGGGAATCAGCCCCAGCATTTT. It translates to CASSLAGGSGNQPQHF. The chain combines TRBV5-1 with TRBJ1-5; D may be TRBD1 (5 bases). The CDR3 is made up of 16 amino acids. Trimming removed 0 bases from V and 4 bases from J, with 14 bases in between. Germline lookup yields CDR1 SGHRS and CDR2 YFSETQ.

V and J are TRBV6-5 and TRBJ1-3, with TRBD1 matching over 8 bases. Trimming cost V 7 bases and J 6 bases; bases outside gene matches: 11. The germline V gene encodes CDR1 MNHEY and CDR2 SVGAGI. CDR3 length: 15 amino acids. This chain's CDR3 is CASIIAGTGANTIYF. As DNA, the CDR3 is TGTGCCAGCATAATCGCCGGGACAGGCGCAAACACCATATATTTT.

This clone is a singleton in its sample. The chain recombines TRBV18 with TRBJ2-7; TRBD2 aligns across 8 bases. CDR1 and CDR2 (germline): KGHSH, LQKENI. This CDR3 region has 15 residues. J was trimmed by 5 bases and V by 10 bases; bases with no gene match: 16. The chain's CDR3 is CATSPGGAIYNEQYF. Written as DNA, the CDR3 is TGTGCCACCTCCCCCGGGGGGGCCATCTACAACGAGCAGTACTTC.

The chain links TRBV11-2 to TRBJ2-7; D gene ambiguous. Trimming stripped 6 bases from V and 3 bases from J, with 12 bases between. Germline lookup yields CDR1 SGHAT and CDR2 FQNNGV. CDR3 length: 13 residues. The CDR3 sequence is CASSPLGFYEQYF. The CDR3 DNA follows: TGTGCCAGCAGTCCTCTCGGGTTCTACGAGCAGTACTTC.

This clone was recorded once. The chain carries TRBV30 and TRBJ1-4; D is undetermined. Germline V gives CDR1 GTSNPN, CDR2 SVGIG (reference sequence). The CDR3 is 11 residues long. Between the trimmed V and J ends, which lost 2 bases and 6 bases, there was a span of 4 bases. The DNA of the CDR3 is TGTGCCTGGAGTTTCGATGAAAAACTGTTTTTT. It encodes CAWSFDEKLFF.

V is TRBV18 and J is TRBJ2-7; 9 nucleotides align to TRBD1. Trimming removed 3 bases from V and 7 bases from J; junction bases left unmatched: 4. CDR3 size: 13 residues. Germline assignment: CDR1 KGHSH and CDR2 LQKENI. Here the CDR3 reads CASSPRDRAEQYF. The CDR3, as DNA: TGTGCCAGCTCACCCCGGGACAGGGCAGAGCAGTACTTC.

The chain combines TRBV7-2 with TRBJ1-2, with D unclear. The CDR3 contains 14 residues. Germline V gives CDR1 SGHTA, CDR2 FQGNSA. The V gene lost 7 bases and the J gene lost 1 base, with 13 bases spanning the gap. The chain's CDR3 is CASTSYGGNYGYTF. CDR3 coding DNA: TGTGCCAGCACCTCTTACGGAGGTAACTATGGCTACACCTTC.

The chain combines TRBV3-1 (or the pseudogene TRBV3-2) with TRBJ2-1; D remains ambiguous. Germline V lookup: CDR1 LGHDT, CDR2 YNNKEL (reference sequence). This CDR3 has 13 residues. Deletions cut 0 bases from V and 12 bases from J, with 12 bases between. Here the CDR3 reads CASSQEGSTRQFF. CDR3 sequence (DNA): TGTGCCAGCAGCCAAGAGGGCAGCACTCGGCAGTTCTTC.

The chain is built from TRBV28 and TRBJ1-5; 9 bases agree with TRBD1. V lost 5 bases and J lost 7; bases outside the gene matches: 9. Germline values: CDR1 MDHEN, CDR2 SYDVKM. The CDR3 is 15 amino acids. CDR3 in amino acids: CASSAEQGAFQPQHF. The CDR3 DNA reads TGTGCCAGCAGTGCCGAACAGGGGGCTTTCCAGCCCCAGCATTTT.

The chain carries TRBV6-1 and TRBJ1-2; possibly TRBD1 for D (6 bases). The V end lost 3 bases, the J end lost 8 bases, and 19 bases lay between the germline ends. The CDR3 runs 15 residues. CDR1 is MNHNS and CDR2 is SASEGT in the germline V gene. In DNA, the CDR3 is TGTGCCAGCAGTGAGAGTAGGGGGTTACGACAAGGCTACACCTTC. It encodes CASSESRGLRQGYTF.

This clone has a handful of counts. The V gene is TRBV7-9, the J gene TRBJ1-4; TRBD1 is a possible D gene (6 bases). This CDR3 region has 16 residues. CDR1 SEHNR and CDR2 FQNEAQ come from the germline V gene (reference sequence). V shed 3 bases and J shed 3 bases, with 14 bases lying between them. The CDR3 protein is CASSLPRQGSNEKLFF. The CDR3 DNA reads TGTGCCAGCAGCTTGCCCCGGCAGGGGTCTAATGAAAAACTGTTTTTT.

The chain is built from TRBV5-1 and TRBJ2-2; 7 bases are shared with TRBD1. V trimming: 0 bases; J trimming: 5 bases; junction bases outside the gene matches: 7. Germline V gene sequence: CDR1 SGHRS, CDR2 YFSETQ. CDR3 size: 16 residues. The CDR3 sequence: CASSLAGQKRTGELFF. DNA of the CDR3: TGCGCCAGCAGCTTGGCGGGACAGAAGAGGACCGGGGAGCTGTTTTTT.

V gene TRBV3-1 (or the pseudogene TRBV3-2) combines with J gene TRBJ1-2; no clear D. There are 15 residues in the CDR3. Per the germline V gene, CDR1 is LGHDT and CDR2 is YNNKEL (reference sequence). The V gene lost 1 base and the J gene lost 3 bases, with 12 bases spanning the gap. Written as DNA, the CDR3 is TGTGCCAGCAGCCAAGGTCCCGGCCGGGACTATGGCTACACCTTC. This translates into CASSQGPGRDYGYTF.